This T cell receptor beta chain was recovered during a study of vaccination effects on CD4 cells after COVID-19. Study details: Participants received two doses of either the BNT162b2 or mRNA-1273 vaccine. Samples were given by two convalescent patients 16 days and one week before vaccination. Study-wide results and limits: Mainly new clones induced by vaccination were found among post-vaccine spike-reactive clones in convalescents.

Worth noting for this clone: Its antigen is as yet unknown.

The CDR3 length is 12 residues. Trimming took off 8 bases at V and 0 bases at J, with 7 bases between the two ends. Germline values: CDR1 SGHAT, CDR2 FQNNGV. Before sequencing, viral peptide pools were used by the ViraFEST assay to expand antigen-specific CD4+ T cells. It was after 10 days of culture that CD4+ T cells were isolated. The person acquired a PCR-confirmed SARS-CoV-2 infection between March and December 2020. About 2 million PBMC were seeded per well and grown in the presence of roughly 10 IU/ml IL-2 and around 11 ug/ml peptides. Sequencing used immunoSEQ multiplex PCR; TCRdb keeps in-frame clones, though not all of them. The repertoire holds tens of thousands of clones, with 73% as singletons.

This TCR came from a human donor who had a prior SARS-CoV-2 infection. The chain carries TRBV11-2 and TRBJ2-5; D is unresolved. Sample: CD4+ T cells from PBMCs cultured with a peptide pool, taken before COVID-19 vaccination. The CDR3 is CASGRYQETQYF. In DNA, the CDR3 is TGTGCCAGCGGCAGATACCAAGAGACCCAGTACTTC.